This TCR beta chain appears in the sequencing data of a study of blood T cell repertoires in COVID-19. This CDR3 spans 14 amino acids. Germline loops: CDR1 LNHDA, CDR2 SQIVND (reference sequence). The trim removed 5 bases at V and 2 bases at J, leaving 3 bases unmatched. Some clones are missing from TCRdb's copy, which holds only in-frame ones; the method was immunoSEQ multiplex PCR. The table includes around 140,000 clones, about 87% detected once. The sample was peripheral blood. This chain connects TRBV19 to TRBJ1-5, with TRBD1 matching 7 bases. This receptor was taken from a man aged 45-65 years who had recovered from COVID-19. The DNA for the CDR3 is TGTGCCAGTAGTTGGGACAGTGGCAATCAGCCCCAGCATTTT. It translates to CASSWDSGNQPQHF. Supplemented by reference TRBV19 and TRBJ1-5, the full variable domain reads DGGITQSPKYLFRKEGQNVTLSCEQNLNHDAMYWYRQDPGQGLRLIYYSQIVNDFQKGDIAEGYSVSREKKESFPLTVTSAQKNPTAFYLCASSWDSGNQPQHFGDGTRLSIL.